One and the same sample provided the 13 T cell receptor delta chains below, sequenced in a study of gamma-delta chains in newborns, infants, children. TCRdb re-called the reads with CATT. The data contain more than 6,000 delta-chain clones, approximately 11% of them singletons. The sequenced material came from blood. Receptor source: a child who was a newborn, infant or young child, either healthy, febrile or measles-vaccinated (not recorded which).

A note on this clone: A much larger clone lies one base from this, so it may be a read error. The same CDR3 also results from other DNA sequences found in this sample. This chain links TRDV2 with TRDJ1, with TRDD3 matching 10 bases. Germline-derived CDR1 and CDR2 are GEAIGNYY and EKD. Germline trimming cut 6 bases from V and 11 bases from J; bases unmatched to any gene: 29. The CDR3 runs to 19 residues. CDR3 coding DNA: TGTGCCTGTAGCTCCCTCCTCCAGAGGGGGATACGCTCTCTTGACAAGCTCATCTTT. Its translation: CACSSLLQRGIRSLDKLIF.

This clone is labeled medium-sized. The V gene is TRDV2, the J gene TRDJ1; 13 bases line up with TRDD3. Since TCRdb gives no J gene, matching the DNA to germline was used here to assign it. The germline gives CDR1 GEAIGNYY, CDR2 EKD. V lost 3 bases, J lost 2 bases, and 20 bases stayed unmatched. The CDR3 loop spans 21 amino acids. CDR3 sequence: CACDPLPFLLGDTARTDKLIF. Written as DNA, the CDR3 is TGTGCCTGTGACCCACTCCCCTTTTTACTGGGGGATACGGCTCGAACCGATAAACTCATCTTT.

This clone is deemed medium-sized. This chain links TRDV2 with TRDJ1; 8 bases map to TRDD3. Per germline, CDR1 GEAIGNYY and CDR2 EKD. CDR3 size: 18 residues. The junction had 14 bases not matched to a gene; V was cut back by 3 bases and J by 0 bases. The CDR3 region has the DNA TGTGCCTGTGACCCCATACCGGGGGATAAAAGGGACACCGATAAACTCATCTTT. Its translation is CACDPIPGDKRDTDKLIF.

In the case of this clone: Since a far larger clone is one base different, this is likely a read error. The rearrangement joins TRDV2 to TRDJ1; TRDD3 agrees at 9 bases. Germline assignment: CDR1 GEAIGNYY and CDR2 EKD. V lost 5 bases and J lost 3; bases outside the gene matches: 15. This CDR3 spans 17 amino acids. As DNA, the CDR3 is TGTGCCTGTGGCGGACTGGGGGACCAAGTCTCGTCCGATAAACTCATCTTT. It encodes CACGGLGDQVSSDKLIF.

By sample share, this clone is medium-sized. CDR3 coding DNA: TGTGCCTGTGACACCGCGGAGAGACTGGGGGATACACCCGATAAACTCATCTTT. It translates to CACDTAERLGDTPDKLIF. The chain is built from TRDV2 and TRDJ1, with 12 nucleotides matching TRDD3. Germline CDR1 and CDR2: GEAIGNYY and EKD. The CDR3 sequence is 18 residues long. Trimming removed 0 bases from V and 3 bases from J; junction bases left unmatched: 10.

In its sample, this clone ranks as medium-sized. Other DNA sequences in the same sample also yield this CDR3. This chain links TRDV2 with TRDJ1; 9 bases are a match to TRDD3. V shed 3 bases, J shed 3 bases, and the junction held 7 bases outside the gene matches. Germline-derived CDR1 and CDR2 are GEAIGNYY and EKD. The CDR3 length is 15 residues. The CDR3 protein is CACDSVGDNPDKLIF. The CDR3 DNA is TGTGCCTGTGACTCTGTGGGGGATAACCCCGATAAACTCATCTTT.

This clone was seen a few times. DNA for the CDR3: TGTGCCTGTGACAACATGGGCACTGGGGGAGACCCATTACACACCGATAAACTCATCTTT. Translated, it gives CACDNMGTGGDPLHTDKLIF. The genes are TRDV2 and TRDJ1; 9 positions agree with TRDD3. Because TCRdb records no J gene, it was assigned here through a match of the DNA to germline. V trimming: 2 bases; J trimming: 0 bases; junction bases outside the gene matches: 18. The CDR3 runs 20 residues. CDR1 is GEAIGNYY, CDR2 EKD, per germline.

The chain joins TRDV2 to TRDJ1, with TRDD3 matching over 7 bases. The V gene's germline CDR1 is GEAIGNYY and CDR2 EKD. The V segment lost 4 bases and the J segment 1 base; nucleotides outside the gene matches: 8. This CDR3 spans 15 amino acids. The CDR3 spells CACDRLGLLTDKLIF. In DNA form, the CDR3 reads TGTGCCTGTGATCGACTGGGGCTACTCACCGATAAACTCATCTTT.

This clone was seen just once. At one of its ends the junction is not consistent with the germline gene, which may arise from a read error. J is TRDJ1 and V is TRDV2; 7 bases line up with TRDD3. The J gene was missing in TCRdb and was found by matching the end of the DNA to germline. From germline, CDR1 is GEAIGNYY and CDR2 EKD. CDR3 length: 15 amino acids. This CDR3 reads CACDVLGLNTYKLIF. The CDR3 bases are TGTGCCTGTGACGTACTGGGGCTAAACACCTATAAACTCATCTTT.

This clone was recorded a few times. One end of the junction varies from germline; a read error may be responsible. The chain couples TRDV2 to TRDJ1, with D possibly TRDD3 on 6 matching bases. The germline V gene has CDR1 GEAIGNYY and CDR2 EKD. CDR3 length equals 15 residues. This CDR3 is CACDLLGVTTDQLIF. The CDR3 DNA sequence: TGTGCCTGTGACTTGTTGGGGGTCACCACCGATCAACTCATCTTT.

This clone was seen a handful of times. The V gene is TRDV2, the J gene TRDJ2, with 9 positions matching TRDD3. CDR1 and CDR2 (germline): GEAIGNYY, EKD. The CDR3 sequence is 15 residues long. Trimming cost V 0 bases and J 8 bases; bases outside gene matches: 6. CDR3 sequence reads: CACDTVGDRKAQLFF. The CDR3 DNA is TGTGCCTGTGACACCGTGGGGGATAGGAAGGCACAACTCTTCTTT.

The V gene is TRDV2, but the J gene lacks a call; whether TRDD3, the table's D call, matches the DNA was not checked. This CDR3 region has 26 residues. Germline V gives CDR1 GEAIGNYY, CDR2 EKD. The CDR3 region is CACDTLAPLGDTASPPGPPYTDKPIF. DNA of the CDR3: TGTGCCTGTGACACTCTCGCGCCCCTGGGGGATACTGCCAGCCCCCCCGGACCCCCGTACACCGATAAACCCATCTTT.

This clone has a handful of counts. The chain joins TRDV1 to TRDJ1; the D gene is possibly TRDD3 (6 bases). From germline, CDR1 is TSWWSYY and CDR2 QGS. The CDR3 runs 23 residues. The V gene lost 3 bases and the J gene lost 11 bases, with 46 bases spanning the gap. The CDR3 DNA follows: TGTGCTCTTGGGGAGGGGGCTTCCCAATCTCTACTGGGCAGAGGTCCGGGGATGGAGAGGCTCATCTTT. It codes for CALGEGASQSLLGRGPGMERLIF.